This T cell receptor (beta chain) was documented in a study of blood T cells in healthy people across ages. Then a second PCR, running about 6 to 12 cycles, was carried out with a sample-barcoded 5' primer and a J-beta primer mix. In TCRdb, the 5' RACE reads were re-called with MiXCR into one record per CDR3 protein. Here the sample spans about 690,000 distinct CDR3 sequences, roughly 41% being singletons. Germline V gene data show CDR1 as DFQATT and CDR2 as SNEGSKA (reference sequence). This CDR3 has 13 residues. V lost 5 bases to trimming and J lost 4 bases, with 15 bases between them. The rearrangement joins TRBV20-1 to TRBJ2-7, with D possibly TRBD2 on 7 matching bases. Sequenced input: blood. This TCR derives from a man older than 75 in good health. The CDR3: CSAAGRGAYEQYF. DNA for the CDR3: TGCAGTGCTGCTGGCCGGGGGGCTTACGAGCAGTACTTC.